The 3 T cell receptor beta chains in this list originate from one sample, sequenced in a study of cytomegalovirus exposure and HLA in healthy donors. The PCR was carried out with 60 Vbeta primers and 13 Jbeta primers. Some clones are missing from TCRdb's copy, which holds only in-frame ones; the method was immunoSEQ multiplex PCR. This sample has 100,000 to 150,000 clones, with 70% to 85% found just once. Sample: PBMCs. Source of these receptors: a female donor in good health and CMV-seronegative.

CDR3 in DNA: TGTGCCAGCAGACGCAGACTAGATGAGTGGGAGACCCAGTACTTC. This codes for CASRRRLDEWETQYF. The V gene is TRBV28, the J gene TRBJ2-5; a weak D match, TRBD2 (6 bases). Germline V gene lookup returns CDR1 MDHEN and CDR2 SYDVKM. V lost 6 bases and J lost 5, with 19 bases in between. The CDR3 has 15 amino acids.

The J gene is TRBJ2-7, the V gene TRBV9, with a weak D call TRBD2 (5 bases). Trimming stripped 4 bases from V and 0 bases from J, with 14 bases between. Germline V CDR1 and CDR2: SGDLS, YYNGEE. The CDR3 contains 15 residues. The CDR3 loop reads CASSRGADNSYEQYF. CDR3 DNA sequence: TGTGCCAGCAGCAGAGGAGCGGATAACTCCTACGAGCAGTACTTC.

V and J are TRBV7-2 and TRBJ2-3; 7 bases are shared with TRBD2. From germline, CDR1 is SGHTA and CDR2 FQGNSA. This CDR3 spans 14 amino acids. Unmatched junction bases numbered 4, after V lost 1 base and J lost 6 bases. The DNA for the CDR3 is TGTGCCAGCAGCTTAGGGACTAGTCGGGATACGCAGTATTTT. Translating gives CASSLGTSRDTQYF.